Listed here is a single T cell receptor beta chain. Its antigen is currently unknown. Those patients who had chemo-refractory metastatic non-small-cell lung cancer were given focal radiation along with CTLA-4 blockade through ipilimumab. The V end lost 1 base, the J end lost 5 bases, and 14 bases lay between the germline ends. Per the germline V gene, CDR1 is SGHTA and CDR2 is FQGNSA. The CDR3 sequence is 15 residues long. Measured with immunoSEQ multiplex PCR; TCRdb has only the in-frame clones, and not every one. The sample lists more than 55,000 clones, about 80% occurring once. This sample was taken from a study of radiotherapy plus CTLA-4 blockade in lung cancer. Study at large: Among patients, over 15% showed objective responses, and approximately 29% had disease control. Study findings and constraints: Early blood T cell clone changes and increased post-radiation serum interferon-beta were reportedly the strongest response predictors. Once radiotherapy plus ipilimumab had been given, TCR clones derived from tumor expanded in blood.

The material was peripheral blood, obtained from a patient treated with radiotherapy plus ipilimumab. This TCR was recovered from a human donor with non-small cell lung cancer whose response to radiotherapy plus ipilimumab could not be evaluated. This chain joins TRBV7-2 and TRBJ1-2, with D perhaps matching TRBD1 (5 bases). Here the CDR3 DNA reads TGTGCCAGCAGCTTAGGAGGGACTGATACATATGGCTACACCTTC. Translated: CASSLGGTDTYGYTF.